Each of the 27 T cell receptor beta chains below was sequenced from the same sample in a study of Ad26.COV2.S vaccination and SARS-CoV-2 variants (dated by TCRdb to about 2021). The sample's treatment or condition label, in plain terms: about 20 received Ad26.COV2.S at low or high dose, single or two shots; a few received placebo; per-sample allocation not given. For vaccine and placebo recipients, the sequenced repertoires came from samples collected on day 63 after the first injection. To prepare the library, the immunoSEQ multiplex PCR assay was applied. The table comes from immuneACCESS by way of TCRdb, which keeps in-frame sequences with V and J called. Part of the clones is missing from these tables; in studies checked, under half for an unresolved V gene and the rest for unknown reasons. For this sample there are about 680,000 clones; 89% appear just once. The ten largest clones take up about 1.5% of the sample.

The material sequenced was peripheral blood, taken in a trial of Ad26.COV2.S vaccine versus placebo. The receptors were sampled from a person aged 18-65 years who received the Ad26.COV2.S COVID-19 vaccine or a placebo.

The rearrangement joins TRBV6-5 to TRBJ1-2; 9 nucleotides line up with TRBD1. The trim removed 6 bases at V and 8 bases at J, leaving 10 bases unmatched. The CDR3 loop spans 14 amino acids. Germline assignment: CDR1 MNHEY and CDR2 SVGAGI. The CDR3 is CASRTQGATRGYTF. The CDR3, as DNA: TGTGCCAGCAGAACACAGGGGGCAACGAGGGGCTACACCTTC.

This clone was seen a single time. The chain links TRBV29-1 to TRBJ1-2; 9 positions agree with TRBD1. From germline, CDR1 is SQVTM and CDR2 ANQGSEA. This CDR3 has 13 amino acids. The trim removed 7 bases at V and 4 bases at J, leaving 7 bases unmatched. This chain's CDR3 is CSGGTGSLYGYTF. The CDR3 DNA is TGCAGCGGCGGGACAGGGTCCCTCTATGGCTACACCTTC. The complete variable domain, with remaining parts taken from reference TRBV29-1 and TRBJ1-2, reads SAVISQKPSRDICQRGTSLTIQCQVDSQVTMMFWYRQQPGQSLTLIATANQGSEATYESGFVIDKFPISRPNLTFSTLTVSNMSPEDSSIYLCSGGTGSLYGYTFGSGTRLTVV.

V gene TRBV4-2 combines with J gene TRBJ2-4; possibly TRBD2 for D (5 bases). V dropped 2 bases and J dropped 8 bases, with 16 bases sitting between them. Germline CDR1 LGHNA, CDR2 YNFKEQ. This CDR3 spans 15 amino acids. The CDR3 coding sequence is TGTGCCAGCAGCCAACGTCACGGGATTAGGGACATTCAGTACTTC. Protein: CASSQRHGIRDIQYF.

This chain connects TRBV5-3 to TRBJ2-2; 7 bases are shared with TRBD2. TRBV5-3 counts as an open reading frame of uncertain function. V lost 1 base to trimming and J lost 5 bases; unmatched junction nucleotides: 8. The CDR3 runs to 16 residues. CDR3 nucleotide sequence: TGTGCCAGAAGCTTGTGTCCAGGGAGGGTGACCGGGGAGCTGTTTTTT. This codes for CARSLCPGRVTGELFF.

The chain joins TRBV10-3 to TRBJ1-1; 9 nucleotides agree with TRBD1. Germline V gene lookup returns CDR1 ENHRY and CDR2 SYGVKD. The CDR3 is made up of 15 amino acids. The V gene end was trimmed by 3 bases and the J gene end by 3 bases; junction bases not matched to a gene: 5. CDR3 in amino acids: CAISDGTGSDTEAFF. In DNA form, the CDR3 reads TGTGCCATCAGTGACGGGACAGGGAGTGACACTGAAGCTTTCTTT.

The chain recombines TRBV3-1 (or the pseudogene TRBV3-2) with TRBJ1-2; D gene ambiguous. Germline values: CDR1 LGHDT, CDR2 YNNKEL (reference sequence). This CDR3 region has 16 residues. V gave up 1 base and J gave up 6 bases, with 18 bases separating them. This CDR3 is CASSQAAPAAGNGYTF. CDR3 DNA: TGTGCCAGCAGCCAAGCTGCCCCGGCGGCAGGCAATGGCTACACCTTC.

The chain recombines TRBV10-3 with TRBJ2-6; D gene ambiguous. There are 15 residues in the CDR3. V was shortened by 3 bases and J by 1 base, with 7 bases between the two germline ends. Germline CDR1 is ENHRY and CDR2 is SYGVKD. Here the CDR3 reads CAISDSRSGANVLTF. The CDR3 DNA sequence: TGTGCCATCAGTGACTCAAGGTCTGGGGCCAACGTCCTGACTTTC.

The V and J genes are TRBV2 and TRBJ2-1; D is possibly TRBD1 or TRBD2 (6 bases each). The CDR3 has 15 amino acids. Per germline, CDR1 SNHLY and CDR2 FYNNEI. V lost 2 bases and J lost 2, with 10 bases in between. The CDR3 loop is CASSELGGAYNEQFF. As DNA, the CDR3 is TGTGCCAGCAGTGAACTGGGGGGCGCCTACAATGAGCAGTTCTTC.

V and J are TRBV3-1 (or the pseudogene TRBV3-2) and TRBJ1-6, with D perhaps matching TRBD1 (6 bases). The CDR3 sequence is 14 residues long. Germline-derived CDR1 and CDR2 are LGHDT and YNNKEL (reference sequence). The CDR3 region is CVCFGQTDNSPLHF. The CDR3 nucleotides read TGTGTATGCTTCGGACAGACCGATAATTCACCCCTCCACTTT.

This sequence joins TRBV6-5 and TRBJ1-6, with a possible D match to TRBD1 (6 bases). CDR1 and CDR2 (germline): MNHEY, SVGAGI. Trimming stripped 7 bases from V and 9 bases from J, with 19 bases between. The CDR3 spans 15 residues. The CDR3, as DNA: TGTGCCAGCACCCTAAATGGGGGCTGGGGTTCACCCCTCCACTTT. It encodes CASTLNGGWGSPLHF.

This clone turned up a few times. CDR3 in amino acids: CASSERGGGTGELFF. Written as DNA, the CDR3 is TGTGCCAGCAGCGAGAGGGGTGGAGGAACCGGGGAGCTGTTTTTT. This rearrangement joins TRBV7-2 to TRBJ2-2; D assignment may be TRBD1 or TRBD2 (5 bases each). The V gene's germline CDR1 is SGHTA and CDR2 FQGNSA. V was clipped by 5 bases and J by 5 bases, with 15 bases between them. The CDR3 consists of 15 residues.

The chain joins TRBV7-2 to TRBJ2-2; possible D gene TRBD2, 5 bases. Per the germline V gene, CDR1 is SGHTA and CDR2 is FQGNSA. Trimming removed 1 base from V and 8 bases from J, with 17 bases in between. This CDR3 has 16 residues. The CDR3 sequence is CASSLEAAGLVGELFF. CDR3 nucleotide sequence: TGTGCCAGCAGCTTAGAGGCTGCGGGCCTAGTGGGGGAGCTGTTTTTT.

V and J are TRBV7-8 and TRBJ1-5; TRBD1 aligns across 10 bases. Germline V CDR1 and CDR2: SGHVS, FQNEAQ. The CDR3 sequence is 18 residues long. The V segment lost 5 bases and the J segment 0 bases; nucleotides outside the gene matches: 10. Here the CDR3 reads CASSPWTGGDYSNQPQHF. The CDR3 bases are TGTGCCAGCAGCCCCTGGACAGGGGGGGATTATAGCAATCAGCCCCAGCATTTT.

The chain carries TRBV23-1 and TRBJ2-2, with 10 bases matching TRBD1. TRBV23-1 is flagged as an ORF with uncertain function. V lost 3 bases to trimming and J lost 3 bases; unmatched junction nucleotides: 1. This CDR3 spans 15 amino acids. The CDR3 protein is CASSQGQGYTGELFF. CDR3 in DNA: TGCGCCAGCAGTCAGGGACAGGGGTACACCGGGGAGCTGTTTTTT.

The CDR3 nucleotides read TGCGCCAGCAGGCCACAGGAGGGAGGGGCGCACTACAATGAGCAGTTCTTC. Translation: CASRPQEGGAHYNEQFF. V is TRBV10-2 and J is TRBJ2-1, with 7 positions matching TRBD2. This CDR3 is built from 17 residues. The J segment lost 3 bases and the V segment lost 6 bases, leaving 14 bases of the junction unmatched. CDR1 WSHSY and CDR2 SAAADI come from the germline V gene.

The chain employs TRBV18 and TRBJ1-1; 12 nucleotides agree with TRBD1. Germline-derived CDR1 and CDR2 are KGHSH and LQKENI. CDR3 length equals 16 residues. V shed 5 bases and J 0 bases; nucleotides not matched to a gene: 4. In nucleotides, the CDR3 is TGTGCCAGCTCAGGGGGACAGGGGGCCATGAACACTGAAGCTTTCTTT. It is translated as CASSGGQGAMNTEAFF.

This sequence joins TRBV27 and TRBJ2-1; D remains unclear. The germline CDR1 and CDR2 sequences are MNHEY and SMNVEV (reference sequence). The ends were cut back, 2 bases at V and 5 bases at J, with 7 bases in the middle. The CDR3 covers 13 residues. CDR3 loop: CASSLRLNNEQFF. CDR3 DNA sequence: TGTGCCAGCAGTTTAAGACTGAACAATGAGCAGTTCTTC.

The chain couples TRBV2 to TRBJ1-6, with 9 positions matching TRBD1. CDR1 SNHLY and CDR2 FYNNEI come from the germline V gene. The CDR3 contains 14 residues. Trimming removed 5 bases from V and 10 bases from J; junction bases left unmatched: 6. CDR3 amino acids: CASSRGQGGSPLHF. The CDR3 DNA is TGTGCCAGCAGTAGGGGACAGGGAGGCTCACCCCTCCACTTT.

This chain connects TRBV7-2 to TRBJ2-6; a weak D match, TRBD1 (6 bases). This CDR3 spans 18 amino acids. Germline CDR1 reads SGHTA; CDR2 reads FQGNSA. V shed 5 bases and J shed 2 bases, with 19 bases lying between them. CDR3 nucleotide sequence: TGTGCCAGCAGCGTAACAGGGTCCCTTGCTACTGGGGCCAACGTCCTGACTTTC. This translates into CASSVTGSLATGANVLTF.

The genes are TRBV19 and TRBJ2-7, with 10 bases that match TRBD1. Germline V gives CDR1 LNHDA, CDR2 SQIVND (reference sequence). This CDR3 is built from 14 residues. V trimming: 6 bases; J trimming: 4 bases; junction bases outside the gene matches: 6. The CDR3 DNA is TGTGCCAGTAGACCTCGACAGGGGGCTTACGAGCAGTACTTC. Translation: CASRPRQGAYEQYF.

About this clone itself: This specimen includes other DNA sequences encoding the same CDR3. The V gene is TRBV7-3, the J gene TRBJ2-7, with D hard to call. V was cut by 2 bases and J by 0 bases, with 5 bases left in between. CDR1 and CDR2 (germline): SGHTA, FQGTGA. The CDR3 has 13 amino acids. The CDR3 protein is CASSLGPSYEQYF. The DNA of the CDR3 is TGTGCCAGCAGCTTAGGGCCCTCCTACGAGCAGTACTTC.

The J gene is TRBJ2-1, the V gene TRBV9; 10 bases agree with TRBD2. This CDR3 spans 17 amino acids. Germline V gene data show CDR1 as SGDLS and CDR2 as YYNGEE. Trimming at V came to 4 bases and at J to 7 bases, leaving 14 bases not matched to a gene. The CDR3 DNA reads TGTGCCAGCAGCCCCAGACAAAGCGGGAGGGGTAGGAATGAGCAGTTCTTC. This gives the protein CASSPRQSGRGRNEQFF.

The J gene is TRBJ2-7, the V gene TRBV5-1, with D possibly matching TRBD2 (5 bases). The ends were cut back, 0 bases at V and 0 bases at J, with 13 bases in the middle. This CDR3 has 16 residues. Germline V CDR1 and CDR2: SGHRS, YFSETQ. CDR3 in DNA: TGCGCCAGCAGCTTGGAAGGGAGCAGGAGCTCCTACGAGCAGTACTTC. Protein sequence: CASSLEGSRSSYEQYF.

V gene TRBV2 combines with J gene TRBJ2-2; TRBD1 aligns across 10 bases. Germline loops: CDR1 SNHLY, CDR2 FYNNEI. With 6 bases clipped from V and 5 bases from J, the junction kept 6 bases outside the gene matches. The CDR3 runs to 15 residues. CDR3 DNA: TGTGCCAGCAGGACTCGGACAGGGGGGACCGGGGAGCTGTTTTTT. Protein sequence: CASRTRTGGTGELFF.

V is TRBV7-2 and J is TRBJ2-1; 8 bases are a match to TRBD2. Germline trimming cut 5 bases from V and 1 base from J; bases unmatched to any gene: 4. Germline V lookup: CDR1 SGHTA, CDR2 FQGNSA. The CDR3 loop spans 15 amino acids. The CDR3 sequence: CASSRGGASYNEQFF. The CDR3 DNA follows: TGTGCCAGCAGCCGGGGGGGGGCTTCCTACAATGAGCAGTTCTTC.

The rearrangement links TRBV3-1 (or the pseudogene TRBV3-2) to TRBJ1-2; D remains unclear. CDR1 is LGHDT and CDR2 is YNNKEL in the germline V gene (reference sequence). V dropped 3 bases and J dropped 8 bases, with 16 bases sitting between them. The CDR3 extends over 14 amino acids. CDR3 region: CASSHADRYFGYTF. CDR3 in DNA: TGTGCCAGCAGCCATGCCGACCGGTATTTCGGCTACACCTTC.

V is TRBV5-5 and J is TRBJ1-3; D not resolved. V lost 7 bases to trimming and J lost 4 bases, with 12 bases between them. Germline loops: CDR1 SGHKS, CDR2 YYEKEE (reference sequence). The CDR3 is 13 residues long. CDR3 in amino acids: CASQVVYGNTIYF. CDR3 in DNA: TGTGCCAGCCAGGTGGTGTACGGAAACACCATATATTTT.